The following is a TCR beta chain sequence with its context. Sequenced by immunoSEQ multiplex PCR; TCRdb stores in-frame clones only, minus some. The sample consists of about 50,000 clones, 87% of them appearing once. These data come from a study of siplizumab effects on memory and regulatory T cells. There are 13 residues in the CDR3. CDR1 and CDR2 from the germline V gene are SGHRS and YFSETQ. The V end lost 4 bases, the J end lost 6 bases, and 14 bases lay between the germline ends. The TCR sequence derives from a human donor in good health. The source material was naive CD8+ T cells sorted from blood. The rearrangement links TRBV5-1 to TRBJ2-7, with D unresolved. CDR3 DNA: TGCGCCAGCAGCCTCCCACCAAGCTCCGAGCAGTACTTC. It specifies CASSLPPSSEQYF. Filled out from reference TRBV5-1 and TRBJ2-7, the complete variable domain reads KAGVTQTPRYLIKTRGQQVTLSCSPISGHRSVSWYQQTPGQGLQFLFEYFSETQRNKGNFPGRFSGRQFSNSRSEMNVSTLELGDSALYLCASSLPPSSEQYFGPGTRLTVT.